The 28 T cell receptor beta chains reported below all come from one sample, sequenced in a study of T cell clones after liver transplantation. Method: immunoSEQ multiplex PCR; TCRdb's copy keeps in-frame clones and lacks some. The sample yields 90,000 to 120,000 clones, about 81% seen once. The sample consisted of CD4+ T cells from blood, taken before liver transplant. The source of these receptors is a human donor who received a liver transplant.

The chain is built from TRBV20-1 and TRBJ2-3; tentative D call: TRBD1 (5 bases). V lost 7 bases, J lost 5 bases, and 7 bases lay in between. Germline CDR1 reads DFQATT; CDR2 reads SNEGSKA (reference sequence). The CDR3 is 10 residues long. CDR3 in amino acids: CSVRGDTQYF. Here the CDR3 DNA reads TGCAGTGTTAGGGGAGATACGCAGTATTTT.

This CDR3 is CASSQESEISSGANVLTF. The CDR3 DNA follows: TGTGCCAGCAGCCAAGAGTCGGAGATCTCCTCTGGGGCCAACGTCCTGACTTTC. The chain joins TRBV4-2 to TRBJ2-6, with no clear D. With 0 bases removed from V and 0 bases from J, the gap between germline ends came to 12 bases. The CDR3 consists of 18 residues. The V gene's germline CDR1 is LGHNA and CDR2 YNFKEQ.

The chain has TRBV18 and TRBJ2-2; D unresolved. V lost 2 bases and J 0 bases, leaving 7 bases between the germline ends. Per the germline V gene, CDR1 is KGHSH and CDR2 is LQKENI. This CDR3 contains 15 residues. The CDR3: CASSPVTSNTGELFF. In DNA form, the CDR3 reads TGTGCCAGCTCACCAGTTACTTCGAACACCGGGGAGCTGTTTTTT.

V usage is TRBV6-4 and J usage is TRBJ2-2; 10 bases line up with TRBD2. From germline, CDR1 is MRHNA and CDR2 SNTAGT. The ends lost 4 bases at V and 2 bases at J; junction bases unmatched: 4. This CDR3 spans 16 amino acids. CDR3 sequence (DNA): TGTGCCAGCAGTGTTAGCGGGAGGCCCAACACCGGGGAGCTGTTTTTT. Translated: CASSVSGRPNTGELFF.

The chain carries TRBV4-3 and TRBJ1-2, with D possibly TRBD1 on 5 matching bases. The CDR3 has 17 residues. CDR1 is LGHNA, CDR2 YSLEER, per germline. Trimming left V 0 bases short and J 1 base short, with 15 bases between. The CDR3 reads CASSQEGSRGLNYGYTF. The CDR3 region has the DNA TGCGCCAGCAGCCAAGAGGGGTCGAGGGGTCTTAACTATGGCTACACCTTC.

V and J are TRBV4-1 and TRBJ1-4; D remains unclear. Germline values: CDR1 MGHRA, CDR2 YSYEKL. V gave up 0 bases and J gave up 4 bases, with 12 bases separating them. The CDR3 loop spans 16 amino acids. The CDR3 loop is CASSQDSQLVNEKLFF. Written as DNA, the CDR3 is TGCGCCAGCAGCCAAGATTCGCAGCTAGTTAATGAAAAACTGTTTTTT.

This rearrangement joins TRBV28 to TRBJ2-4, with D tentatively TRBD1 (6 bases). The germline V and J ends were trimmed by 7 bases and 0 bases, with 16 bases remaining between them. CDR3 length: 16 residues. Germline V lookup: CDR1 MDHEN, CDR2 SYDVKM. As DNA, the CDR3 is TGTGCCAGCAAACTCGGGGACACTGTAGCCAAAAACATTCAGTACTTC. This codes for CASKLGDTVAKNIQYF.

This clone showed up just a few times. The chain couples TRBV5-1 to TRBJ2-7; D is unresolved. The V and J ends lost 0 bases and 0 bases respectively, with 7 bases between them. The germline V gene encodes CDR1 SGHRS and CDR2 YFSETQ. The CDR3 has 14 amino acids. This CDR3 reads CASSLATNSYEQYF. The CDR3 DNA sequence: TGCGCCAGCAGCTTGGCCACGAACTCCTACGAGCAGTACTTC. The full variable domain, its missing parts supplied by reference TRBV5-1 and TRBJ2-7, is KAGVTQTPRYLIKTRGQQVTLSCSPISGHRSVSWYQQTPGQGLQFLFEYFSETQRNKGNFPGRFSGRQFSNSRSEMNVSTLELGDSALYLCASSLATNSYEQYFGPGTRLTVT.

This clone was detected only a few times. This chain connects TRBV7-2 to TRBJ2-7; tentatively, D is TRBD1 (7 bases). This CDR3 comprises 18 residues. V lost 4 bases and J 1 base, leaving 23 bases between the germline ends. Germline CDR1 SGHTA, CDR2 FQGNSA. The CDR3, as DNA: TGTGCCAGCAGCTCTTTCATACGGCGGGACAGAAAGTCCTACGAGCAGTACTTC. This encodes CASSSFIRRDRKSYEQYF.

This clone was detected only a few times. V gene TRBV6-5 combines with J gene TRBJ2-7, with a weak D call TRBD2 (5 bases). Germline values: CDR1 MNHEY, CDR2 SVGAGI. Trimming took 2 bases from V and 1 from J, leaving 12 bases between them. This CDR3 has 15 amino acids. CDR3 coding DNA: TGTGCCAGCAGTTACGAACCTCGGGGTTCCTACGAGCAGTACTTC. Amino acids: CASSYEPRGSYEQYF.

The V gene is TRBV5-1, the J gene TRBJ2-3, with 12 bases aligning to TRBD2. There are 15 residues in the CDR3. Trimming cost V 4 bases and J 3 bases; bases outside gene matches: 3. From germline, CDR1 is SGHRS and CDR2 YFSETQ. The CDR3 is CASSLAGGPTDTQYF. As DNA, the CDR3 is TGCGCCAGCAGCCTAGCGGGGGGGCCGACAGATACGCAGTATTTT. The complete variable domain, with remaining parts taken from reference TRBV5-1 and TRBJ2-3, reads KAGVTQTPRYLIKTRGQQVTLSCSPISGHRSVSWYQQTPGQGLQFLFEYFSETQRNKGNFPGRFSGRQFSNSRSEMNVSTLELGDSALYLCASSLAGGPTDTQYFGPGTRLTVL.

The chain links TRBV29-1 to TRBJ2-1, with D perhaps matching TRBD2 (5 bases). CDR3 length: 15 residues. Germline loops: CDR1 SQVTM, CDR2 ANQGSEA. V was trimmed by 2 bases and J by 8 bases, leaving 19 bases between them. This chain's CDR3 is CSVELGGPPWDEQFF. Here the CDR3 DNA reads TGCAGCGTTGAATTAGGAGGACCCCCTTGGGATGAGCAGTTCTTC.

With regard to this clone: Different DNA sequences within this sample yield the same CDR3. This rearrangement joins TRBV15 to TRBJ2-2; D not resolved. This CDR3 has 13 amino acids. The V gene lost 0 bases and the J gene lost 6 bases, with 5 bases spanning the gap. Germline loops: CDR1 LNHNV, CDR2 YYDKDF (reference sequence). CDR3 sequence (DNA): TGTGCCACCAGCAGAGATAGGGCCGGGGAGCTGTTTTTT. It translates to CATSRDRAGELFF.

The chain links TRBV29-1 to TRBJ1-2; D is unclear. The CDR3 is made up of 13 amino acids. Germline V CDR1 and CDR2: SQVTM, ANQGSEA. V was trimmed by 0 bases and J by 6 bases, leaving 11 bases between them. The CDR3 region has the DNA TGCAGCGTTGAAGATCATAGGGCTGATGGCTACACCTTC. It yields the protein CSVEDHRADGYTF.

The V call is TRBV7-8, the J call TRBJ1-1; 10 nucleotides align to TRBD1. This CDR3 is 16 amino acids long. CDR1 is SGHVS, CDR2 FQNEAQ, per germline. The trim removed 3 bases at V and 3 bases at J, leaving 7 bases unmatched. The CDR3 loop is CASSFRDRGSHTEAFF. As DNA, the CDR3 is TGTGCCAGCAGCTTCCGGGACAGGGGATCACACACTGAAGCTTTCTTT. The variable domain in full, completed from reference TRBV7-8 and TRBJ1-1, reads GAGVSQSPRYKVAKRGQDVALRCDPISGHVSLFWYQQALGQGPEFLTYFQNEAQLDKSGLPSDRFFAERPEGSVSTLKIQRTQQEDSAVYLCASSFRDRGSHTEAFFGQGTRLTVV.

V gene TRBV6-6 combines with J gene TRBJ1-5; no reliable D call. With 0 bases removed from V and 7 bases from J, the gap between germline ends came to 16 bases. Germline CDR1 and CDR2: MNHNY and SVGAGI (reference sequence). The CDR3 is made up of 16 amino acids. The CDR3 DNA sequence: TGTGCCAGCAGTTACTCCGGCCAAGGGTTTTACCAGCCCCAGCATTTT. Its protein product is CASSYSGQGFYQPQHF.

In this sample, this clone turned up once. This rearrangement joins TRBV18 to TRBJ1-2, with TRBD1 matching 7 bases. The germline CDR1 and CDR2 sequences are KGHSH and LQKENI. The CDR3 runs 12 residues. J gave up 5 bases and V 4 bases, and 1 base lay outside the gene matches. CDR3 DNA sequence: TGTGCCAGCTCACGGGACAGTTATGGCTACACCTTC. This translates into CASSRDSYGYTF. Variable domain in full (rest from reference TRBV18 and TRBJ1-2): NAGVMQNPRHLVRRRGQEARLRCSPMKGHSHVYWYRQLPEEGLKFMVYLQKENIIDESGMPKERFSAEFPKEGPSILRIQQVVRGDSAAYFCASSRDSYGYTFGSGTRLTVV.

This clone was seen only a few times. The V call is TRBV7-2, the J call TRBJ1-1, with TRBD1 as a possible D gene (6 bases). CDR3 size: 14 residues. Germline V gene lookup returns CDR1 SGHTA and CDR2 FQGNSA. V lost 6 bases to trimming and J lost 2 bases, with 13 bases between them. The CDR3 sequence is CASRGRGVNTEAFF. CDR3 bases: TGTGCCAGCAGAGGCAGGGGTGTTAACACTGAAGCTTTCTTT. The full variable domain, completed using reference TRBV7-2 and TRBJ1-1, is GAGVSQSPSNKVTEKGKDVELRCDPISGHTALYWYRQSLGQGLEFLIYFQGNSAPDKSGLPSDRFSAERTGGSVSTLTIQRTQQEDSAVYLCASRGRGVNTEAFFGQGTRLTVV.

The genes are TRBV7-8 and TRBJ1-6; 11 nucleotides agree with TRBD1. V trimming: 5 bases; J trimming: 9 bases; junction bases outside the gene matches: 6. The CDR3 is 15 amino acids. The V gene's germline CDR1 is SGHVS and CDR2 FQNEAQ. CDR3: CASSVGGTGGSPLHF. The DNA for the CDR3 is TGTGCCAGCAGCGTAGGGGGGACAGGGGGTTCACCCCTCCACTTT.

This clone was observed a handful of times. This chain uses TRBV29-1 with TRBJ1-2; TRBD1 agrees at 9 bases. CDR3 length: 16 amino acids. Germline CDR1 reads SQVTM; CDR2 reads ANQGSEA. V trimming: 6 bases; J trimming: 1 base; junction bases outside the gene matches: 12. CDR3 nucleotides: TGCAGCGTGGTTGGACAGGGGAATCCTGTTAACTATGGCTACACCTTC. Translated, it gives CSVVGQGNPVNYGYTF.

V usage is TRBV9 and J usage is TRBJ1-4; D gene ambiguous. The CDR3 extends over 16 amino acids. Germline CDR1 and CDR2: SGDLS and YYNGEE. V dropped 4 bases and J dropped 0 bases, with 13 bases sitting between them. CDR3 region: CASSTSQRATNEKLFF. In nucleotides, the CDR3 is TGTGCCAGCAGCACTAGTCAAAGGGCAACTAATGAAAAACTGTTTTTT.

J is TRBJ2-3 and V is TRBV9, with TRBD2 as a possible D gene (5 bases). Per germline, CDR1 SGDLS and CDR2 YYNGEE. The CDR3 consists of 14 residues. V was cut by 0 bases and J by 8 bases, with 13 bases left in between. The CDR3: CASSVAGLSGTQYF. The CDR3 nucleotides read TGTGCCAGCAGCGTAGCCGGACTTTCAGGTACGCAGTATTTT.

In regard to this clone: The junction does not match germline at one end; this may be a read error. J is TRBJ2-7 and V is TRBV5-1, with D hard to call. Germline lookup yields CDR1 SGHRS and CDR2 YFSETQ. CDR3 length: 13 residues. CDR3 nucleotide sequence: TGCGCCAGCAGTTTGGAAGGGTTGGGGGAGCAGTACTTC. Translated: CASSLEGLGEQYF. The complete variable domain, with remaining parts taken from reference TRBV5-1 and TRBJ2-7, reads KAGVTQTPRYLIKTRGQQVTLSCSPISGHRSVSWYQQTPGQGLQFLFEYFSETQRNKGNFPGRFSGRQFSNSRSEMNVSTLELGDSALYLCASSLEGLGEQYFGPGTRLTVT.

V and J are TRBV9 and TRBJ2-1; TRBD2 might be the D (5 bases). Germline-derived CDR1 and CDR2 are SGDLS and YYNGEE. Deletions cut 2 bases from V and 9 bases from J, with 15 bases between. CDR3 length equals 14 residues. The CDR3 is CASSVTSFEGEQFF. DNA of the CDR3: TGTGCCAGCAGCGTTACTAGTTTTGAAGGTGAGCAGTTCTTC. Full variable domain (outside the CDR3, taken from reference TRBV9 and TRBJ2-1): DSGVTQTPKHLITATGQRVTLRCSPRSGDLSVYWYQQSLDQGLQFLIQYYNGEERAKGNILERFSAQQFPDLHSELNLSSLELGDSALYFCASSVTSFEGEQFFGPGTRLTVL.

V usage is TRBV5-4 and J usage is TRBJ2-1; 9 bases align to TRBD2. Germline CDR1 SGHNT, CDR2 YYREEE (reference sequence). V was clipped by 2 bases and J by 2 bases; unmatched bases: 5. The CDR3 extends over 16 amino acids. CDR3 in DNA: TGTGCCAGCAGCTTCGCGACTAGCGGACCCTACAATGAGCAGTTCTTC. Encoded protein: CASSFATSGPYNEQFF.

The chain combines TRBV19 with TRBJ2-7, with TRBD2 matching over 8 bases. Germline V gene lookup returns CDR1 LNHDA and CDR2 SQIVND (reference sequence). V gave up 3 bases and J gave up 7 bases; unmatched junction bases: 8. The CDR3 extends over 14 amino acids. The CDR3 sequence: CASSIPGGPGEQYF. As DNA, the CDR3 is TGTGCCAGTAGTATCCCGGGAGGGCCGGGAGAGCAGTACTTC.

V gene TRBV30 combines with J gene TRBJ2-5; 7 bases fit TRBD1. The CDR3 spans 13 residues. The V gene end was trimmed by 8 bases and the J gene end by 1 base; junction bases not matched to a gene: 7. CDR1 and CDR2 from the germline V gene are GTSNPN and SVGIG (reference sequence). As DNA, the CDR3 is TGTGCCACTACCAGGGGGAGCCAAGAGACCCAGTACTTC. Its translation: CATTRGSQETQYF.

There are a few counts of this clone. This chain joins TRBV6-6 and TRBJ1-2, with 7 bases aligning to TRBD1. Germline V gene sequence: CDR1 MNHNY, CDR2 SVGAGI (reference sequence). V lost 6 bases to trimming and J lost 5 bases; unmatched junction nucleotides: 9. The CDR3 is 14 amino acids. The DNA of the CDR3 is TGTGCCAGCAGCCTCCGGACAGGACCTTATGGCTACACCTTC. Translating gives CASSLRTGPYGYTF.